This T cell receptor (beta chain) was profiled in a study of blood T cell repertoires in COVID-19. Across the study: The origin of the acute and convalescent COVID-19 samples was the United States, Italy and Spain. Nucleic acid was either cDNA or gDNA, and it came from T cells, B-cell-depleted T cells, or PBMCs.

Germline V gives CDR1 SGHAT, CDR2 FQNNGV. Deletions cut 5 bases from V and 4 bases from J, with 8 bases between. This CDR3 contains 12 residues. Only in-frame clones appear in the TCRdb table, and some are missing; sequencing was by immunoSEQ multiplex PCR. Among about 500,000 clones, approximately 91% were seen once, and the ten largest hold 7.8%. The origin of this receptor is a woman aged 45-65 years with COVID-19, enrolled during active disease. The chain uses TRBV11-2 and TRBJ2-5; D not certain. Material: peripheral blood. The CDR3 protein is CASSLLGETQYF. CDR3 coding DNA: TGTGCCAGCAGCCTACTTGGAGAGACCCAGTACTTC.